The clone carrying this T cell receptor beta chain was observed many times. The antigen is undetermined. A minimum of 7 million PBMCs was isolated per sample. Looked up from germline, CDR1 is SGHRS and CDR2 is YFSETQ. The CDR3 has 13 residues. After removal of 7 bases from V and 7 bases from J, the junction contained 1 base not matched to a gene. This record comes from a study of blood T cells in healthy people across ages. Study-wide results and caveats: Expanded clonotype shifts may have been confounded, as the donors had an unknown CMV status.

A J-beta primer mix and a sample-barcoded 5' primer were used in a second PCR of roughly 7 to 12 cycles. Each cDNA molecule received a tag from a template-switch adaptor that had 12 random nucleotides. Sequencing recovered at least 2.5 million CDR3-containing paired-end reads from each sample. TCRdb reanalysed the 5' RACE reads using MiXCR and keeps one entry per CDR3 protein. The sample yields 800,000 to 950,000 distinct CDR3 sequences, roughly 52% seen once. This sequence originates from a man younger than 40 in good health. This rearrangement joins TRBV5-1 to TRBJ2-1, with TRBD2 matching 14 bases. The sample comprised blood. DNA of the CDR3: TGCGCCAGCCGGACTAGCGGGGGGAATGAGCAGTTCTTC. The encoded protein is CASRTSGGNEQFF. Drawing the rest from reference TRBV5-1 and TRBJ2-1, the complete variable domain is KAGVTQTPRYLIKTRGQQVTLSCSPISGHRSVSWYQQTPGQGLQFLFEYFSETQRNKGNFPGRFSGRQFSNSRSEMNVSTLELGDSALYLCASRTSGGNEQFFGPGTRLTVL.